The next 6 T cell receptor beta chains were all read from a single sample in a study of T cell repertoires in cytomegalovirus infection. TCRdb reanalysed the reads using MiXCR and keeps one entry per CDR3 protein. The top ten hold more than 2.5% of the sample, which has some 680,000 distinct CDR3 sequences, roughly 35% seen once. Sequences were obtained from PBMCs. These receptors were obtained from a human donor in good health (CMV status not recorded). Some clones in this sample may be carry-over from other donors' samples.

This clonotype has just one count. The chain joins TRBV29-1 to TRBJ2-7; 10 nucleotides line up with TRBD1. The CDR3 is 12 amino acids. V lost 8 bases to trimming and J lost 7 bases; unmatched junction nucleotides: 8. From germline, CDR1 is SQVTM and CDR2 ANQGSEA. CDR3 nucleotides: TGCAGCCATTCGACAGGGGGCTGGGAGCAGTACTTC. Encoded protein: CSHSTGGWEQYF.

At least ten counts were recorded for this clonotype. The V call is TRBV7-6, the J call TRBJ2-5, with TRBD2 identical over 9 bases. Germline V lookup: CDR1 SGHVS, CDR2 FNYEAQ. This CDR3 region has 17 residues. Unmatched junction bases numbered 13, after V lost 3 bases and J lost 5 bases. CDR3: CASSLLEVAGVAETQYF. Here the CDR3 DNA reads TGTGCCAGCAGCTTGCTGGAGGTAGCGGGAGTTGCCGAGACCCAGTACTTC.

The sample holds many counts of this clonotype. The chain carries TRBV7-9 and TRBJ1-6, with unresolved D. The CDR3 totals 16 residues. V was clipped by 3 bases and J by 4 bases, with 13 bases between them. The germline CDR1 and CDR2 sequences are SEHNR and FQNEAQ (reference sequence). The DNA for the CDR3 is TGTGCCAGCAGCTTCTCGCAGGCATTATATAATTCACCCCTCCACTTT. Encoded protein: CASSFSQALYNSPLHF.

As DNA, the CDR3 is TGTGCCAGCAGCTTGTCAACTGGCTACACCTTC. Translating it yields CASSLSTGYTF. V usage is TRBV5-8 and J usage is TRBJ1-2; D uncertain. V was pared by 1 base and J by 7 bases, with 5 bases between. The CDR3 runs 11 residues. The V gene's germline CDR1 is SGHTS and CDR2 YDEGEE.

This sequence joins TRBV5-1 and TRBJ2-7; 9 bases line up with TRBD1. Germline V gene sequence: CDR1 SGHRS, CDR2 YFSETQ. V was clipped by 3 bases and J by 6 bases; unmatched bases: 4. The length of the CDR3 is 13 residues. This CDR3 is CASSSGTGLEQYF. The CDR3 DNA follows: TGCGCCAGCAGCTCGGGGACAGGGCTCGAGCAGTACTTC.

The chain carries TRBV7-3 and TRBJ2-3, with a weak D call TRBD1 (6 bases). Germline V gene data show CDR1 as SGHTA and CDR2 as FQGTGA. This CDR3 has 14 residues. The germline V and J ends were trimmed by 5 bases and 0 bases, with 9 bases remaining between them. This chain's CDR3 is CASSTTGSTDTQYF. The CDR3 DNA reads TGTGCCAGCAGCACAACAGGGAGCACAGATACGCAGTATTTT.